This TCR beta chain was captured by sequencing in a study of blood T cell repertoires in COVID-19 (dated by TCRdb to 2019 to 2021). In terms of the full investigation: Samples covering the acute and convalescent phases of COVID-19 were provided by collaborators in the United States, Italy and Spain. The material from the prospective study consisted of cDNA or gDNA derived from T cells, B-cell-depleted T cells, or PBMCs. Deeply sampled blood TCRbeta repertoires from subjects exposed to, actively infected with, or recovered from COVID-19 were included in the dataset. A freely available public database, intended as a resource for researchers studying the immune response to SARS-CoV-2, is where the repertoires were released. The samples were drawn from two sources: the first 160 participants of the ongoing ImmuneRACE study, and 1,000 to 1,500 subjects contributed by 6 global collaborators. Nearly every sample came with metadata listing a de-identified subject ID, COVID-19 status, age in years and sex. Where available, HLA class I and class II types were taken from metadata supplied by the sample provider and were not determined by assay-based typing. Results the study describes overall, beyond this receptor: Clinical and demographic metadata were provided uncurated, with the amount varying by source and participant.

TCRbeta CDR3 regions were amplified from genomic DNA using the immunoSEQ Assay, a bias-controlled multiplex PCR. In the original analysis: Within the assay, amplification of reference gene primers was used to estimate how many nucleated cells each sample contained. To quantify the absolute abundance of each unique TCRbeta CDR3 rearrangement, sequence reads were collapsed and filtered. For each sample, productive Simpson clonality was calculated by taking the square root of Simpson's diversity index across productive rearrangements. TCRdb mirrors the immuneACCESS table, restricted to in-frame sequences. Some clones are absent from its copies; in checked studies, under half trace to an unresolved V gene, and the reason for the others is unknown. V and J calls and clone size are as listed in that table; D and trimming were resolved from the DNA. This sample gives about 180,000 clones in total; approximately 80% of them show up just once. The ten largest clones capture about 6.4% of the sample.

Notes on this clone: Its recognized antigen is unknown. One base away there is no much larger clone; base qualities are not given.

The collaborating institutions used their own protocols to collect whole blood in K2EDTA tubes. Collaborator samples were shipped for TCRbeta analysis as frozen whole blood, isolated PBMCs, or DNA extracted from either sample type. Taken from the germline V gene (reference sequence), the CDR1 and CDR2 loops are LNHDA and SQIVND. Deletion took 5 bases off V and 4 bases off J, with a span of 21 bases between the germline ends. Measured from the cysteine to the phenylalanine, the CDR3 is 16 residues long. Only the CDR3 DNA is retained, 48 bases long and in frame from the first base. The rearranged chain carries TRBV19 and TRBJ2-7, and perhaps TRBD2 as D gene, on 6 matching bases. The specimen sequenced was peripheral blood. This clonotype was obtained from a human donor in a cohort sampled during active COVID-19. CDR3 protein: CASSHGRPDQLYEQYF. The nucleotide sequence reads TGTGCCAGTAGTCACGGGAGACCCGACCAACTTTACGAGCAGTACTTC.